The 32 T cell receptor beta chains given below trace back to one sample, sequenced in a study of T cell repertoires in aging, cancer and after chemotherapy. Amplification of TCR beta used genomic DNA extracted from peripheral blood. TRB rearrangements spanning V, D and J were amplified using mixed TRB-A/B primers. TCRdb recomputed calls from the multiplex PCR reads with MiXCR, one row per CDR3 protein. In the table there are some 5,100 distinct CDR3 sequences, 20% to 25% of which are singletons. The sequenced sample was blood. These receptors were taken from a human donor in good health. The donor label of this sample is uncertain.

This clonotype is medium-sized within its sample. This chain joins TRBV18 and TRBJ1-2; weak D call: TRBD1 (5 bases). Trimming pared 3 bases from V and 3 bases from J, leaving 11 bases between. Germline V lookup: CDR1 KGHSH, CDR2 LQKENI. The CDR3 has 14 residues. CDR3 region: CASSPAGRHYGYTF. CDR3 DNA: TGTGCCAGCTCACCTGCAGGGAGGCACTATGGCTACACCTTC.

This clonotype ranks as medium-sized. This rearrangement joins TRBV6-5 to TRBJ2-3; tentatively, D is TRBD2 (5 bases). V lost 2 bases to trimming and J lost 5 bases, with 14 bases between them. Germline-derived CDR1 and CDR2 are MNHEY and SVGAGI. This CDR3 is 15 amino acids long. CDR3: CASSYSTGSVDTQYF. The CDR3 DNA reads TGTGCCAGCAGTTACAGTACGGGTAGCGTAGATACGCAGTATTTT.

In its sample, this clonotype ranks as medium-sized. The gene calls are TRBV12-3 or TRBV12-4 and TRBJ2-1; no firm D call. V was trimmed by 3 bases and J by 7 bases, leaving 7 bases between them. This CDR3 has 12 residues. The CDR3 DNA sequence: TGTGCCAGCAGTTTTAGTTGGAATGAGCAGTTCTTC. This gives the protein CASSFSWNEQFF.

By frequency in the sample, this clonotype is medium-sized. The chain uses TRBV29-1 and TRBJ2-7; D unresolved. The V gene lost 3 bases and the J gene lost 2 bases, with 14 bases spanning the gap. The CDR3 sequence is 14 residues long. Germline-derived CDR1 and CDR2 are SQVTM and ANQGSEA. The CDR3 spells CSVEAGQAPYEQYF. As DNA, the CDR3 is TGCAGCGTTGAGGCTGGGCAGGCCCCCTACGAGCAGTACTTC.

This clonotype counts as medium-sized. The rearrangement joins TRBV30 to TRBJ1-2; TRBD1 matches at 7 bases. Germline trimming cut 3 bases from V and 6 bases from J; bases unmatched to any gene: 7. Per germline, CDR1 GTSNPN and CDR2 SVGIG (reference sequence). The CDR3 contains 13 residues. CDR3 in amino acids: CAWSRTGKDGYTF. The CDR3 bases are TGTGCCTGGAGCCGGACAGGAAAGGATGGCTACACCTTC.

The chain recombines TRBV7-2 with TRBJ1-4; 8 bases agree with TRBD1. Germline CDR1 reads SGHTA; CDR2 reads FQGNSA. V lost 5 bases, J lost 0 bases, and 5 bases stayed unmatched. This CDR3 contains 16 residues. The CDR3 bases are TGTGCCAGCAGCCGGACAGGGAAAGCAACTAATGAAAAACTGTTTTTT. It is translated as CASSRTGKATNEKLFF.

By proportion, this clonotype is medium-sized. The rearrangement links TRBV19 to TRBJ1-2, with 8 bases aligning to TRBD1. J gave up 4 bases and V 8 bases, and 9 bases lay outside the gene matches. This CDR3 is 14 amino acids long. The V gene's germline CDR1 is LNHDA and CDR2 SQIVND (reference sequence). This CDR3 is CASGGQGAGYGYTF. In DNA, the CDR3 is TGTGCCAGTGGAGGGCAGGGGGCGGGCTATGGCTACACCTTC.

The V and J genes are TRBV27 and TRBJ2-2; D possibly corresponds to TRBD1 (5 bases). CDR3 size: 13 residues. Germline values: CDR1 MNHEY, CDR2 SMNVEV (reference sequence). V gave up 6 bases and J gave up 4 bases, with 9 bases separating them. CDR3 residues: CASRGRTTGELFF. The CDR3 bases are TGTGCCAGCAGGGGGCGGACCACCGGGGAGCTGTTTTTT.

By share of the sample, this clonotype is medium-sized. The chain couples TRBV19 to TRBJ1-4; 8 bases map to TRBD1. The germline V gene encodes CDR1 LNHDA and CDR2 SQIVND (reference sequence). V lost 7 bases, J lost 2 bases, and 9 bases stayed unmatched. The CDR3 spans 16 residues. The CDR3 bases are TGTGCCAGTACCTCCCAGGGGGCCGCGACTAATGAAAAACTGTTTTTT. Encoded protein: CASTSQGAATNEKLFF.

The chain carries TRBV20-1 and TRBJ2-7; 7 nucleotides match TRBD2. With 5 bases clipped from V and 4 bases from J, the junction kept 14 bases outside the gene matches. This CDR3 has 15 residues. Germline V gene lookup returns CDR1 DFQATT and CDR2 SNEGSKA (reference sequence). The CDR3 region has the DNA TGCAGTGCTTTCCAGGGAGGGCGACCGCCTTACGAGCAGTACTTC. This sequence encodes CSAFQGGRPPYEQYF.

The CDR3 coding sequence is TGTGCCAGCAGCCGGAGCGGGGGGGCCGCCACAGATACGCAGTATTTT. It yields the protein CASSRSGGAATDTQYF. J is TRBJ2-3 and V is TRBV7-2; TRBD2 matches at 10 bases. V was pared by 5 bases and J by 2 bases, with 7 bases of the junction left unmatched. Germline loops: CDR1 SGHTA, CDR2 FQGNSA. The CDR3 is 16 amino acids.

The sample holds many counts of this clonotype. The chain uses TRBV12-3 or TRBV12-4 and TRBJ2-5; 7 nucleotides align to TRBD2. This CDR3 is built from 12 residues. V was clipped by 7 bases and J by 5 bases; unmatched bases: 4. CDR3 region: CASKRAGETQYF. The CDR3 DNA reads as TGTGCCAGCAAAAGAGCGGGGGAGACCCAGTACTTC.

The genes are TRBV7-9 and TRBJ2-3; the match to TRBD2 covers 7 bases. This CDR3 is 13 amino acids long. V dropped 3 bases and J dropped 4; count of bases not matched to a gene: 1. Looked up from germline, CDR1 is SEHNR and CDR2 is FQNEAQ (reference sequence). Written as DNA, the CDR3 is TGTGCCAGCAGCTTCGCGGGGGCAGATACGCAGTATTTT. Translated: CASSFAGADTQYF.

This clonotype was counted only a few times. The chain joins TRBV20-1 to TRBJ2-7; 11 bases line up with TRBD2. CDR1 and CDR2 from the germline V gene are DFQATT and SNEGSKA (reference sequence). V lost 0 bases, J lost 4 bases, and 5 bases stayed unmatched. The CDR3 is 15 amino acids. CDR3 coding DNA: TGCAGTGCTAGAGACGTACTAGCGGGAGAGTACGAGCAGTACTTC. It specifies CSARDVLAGEYEQYF.

About this clonotype: A much bigger clone sits one base away, suggesting this may be a read error. This chain connects TRBV5-5 to TRBJ2-5; 9 bases are a match to TRBD1. The germline V gene encodes CDR1 SGHKS and CDR2 YYEKEE (reference sequence). CDR3 length: 15 residues. J gave up 6 bases and V 2 bases, and 8 bases lay outside the gene matches. Here the CDR3 DNA reads TGTGCCAGCAGCTTCCAACAGGGGGCCCCCAAGACCCAGTACTTC. This encodes CASSFQQGAPKTQYF. The full variable domain, rest sourced from reference TRBV5-5 and TRBJ2-5, is DAGVTQSPTHLIKTRGQQVTLRCSPISGHKSVSWYQQVLGQGPQFIFQYYEKEERGRGNFPDRFSARQFPNYSSELNVNALLLGDSALYLCASSFQQGAPKTQYFGPGTRLLVL.

Judged by abundance, this clonotype is medium-sized. The chain employs TRBV18 and TRBJ2-3; the match to TRBD2 covers 8 bases. The germline V gene has CDR1 KGHSH and CDR2 LQKENI. With V trimmed by 3 bases and J by 2 bases, 7 bases remained unmatched. The CDR3 loop spans 16 amino acids. The DNA for the CDR3 is TGTGCCAGCTCACCGATTTGGGGACTAGACACAGATACGCAGTATTTT. As protein: CASSPIWGLDTDTQYF.

This clonotype is classed as medium-sized. The rearrangement uses TRBV6-5 and TRBJ2-1; 10 nucleotides match TRBD2. Germline V gene sequence: CDR1 MNHEY, CDR2 SVGAGI. J was trimmed by 3 bases and V by 6 bases; bases with no gene match: 5. This CDR3 has 15 residues. The CDR3 DNA is TGTGCCAGCAGGGGCTCTAGCGGGGGCTACAATGAGCAGTTCTTC. Translating gives CASRGSSGGYNEQFF.

The V and J genes are TRBV11-2 and TRBJ2-7; weak D call: TRBD1 (6 bases). There are 12 residues in the CDR3. V was cut by 5 bases and J by 5 bases, with 10 bases left in between. Germline lookup yields CDR1 SGHAT and CDR2 FQNNGV. The CDR3 sequence: CASSAHRDEQYF. CDR3 DNA: TGTGCCAGCAGCGCCCACAGGGACGAGCAGTACTTC.

This clonotype was recorded a few times. The chain links TRBV2 to TRBJ1-6, with 9 nucleotides matching TRBD1. Trimming took 8 bases from V and 12 from J; bases not matched to a gene: 5. The V gene's germline CDR1 is SNHLY and CDR2 FYNNEI. The CDR3 has 12 amino acids. CDR3 DNA sequence: TGTGCCAGCGGACAGGGGCTGGAACCCCTCCACTTT. It codes for CASGQGLEPLHF.

This clonotype was detected a few times. V usage is TRBV10-2 and J usage is TRBJ2-3; 10 positions match TRBD2. Germline loops: CDR1 WSHSY, CDR2 SAAADI. This CDR3 has 15 amino acids. The V and J ends lost 2 bases and 4 bases, in that order; junction bases with no gene match: 3. CDR3 residues: CASSEASGSADTQYF. Here the CDR3 DNA reads TGCGCCAGCAGTGAGGCTAGCGGGAGTGCAGATACGCAGTATTTT.

This clonotype was observed a few times. At one boundary the junction diverges from the germline segment, which might be a read error. The rearrangement links TRBV12-3 or TRBV12-4 to TRBJ2-7; no clear D gene. The CDR3 is 12 amino acids. DNA for the CDR3: TGTGCCAGCAGTTCCCCCCTCGCCGGGCTTCACTTC. It encodes CASSSPLAGLHF.

By share, this clonotype ranks as medium-sized. The V gene is TRBV30, the J gene TRBJ1-2, with D unclear. This CDR3 is built from 13 residues. Germline values: CDR1 GTSNPN, CDR2 SVGIG (reference sequence). V was clipped by 0 bases and J by 0 bases, with 5 bases between them. The DNA for the CDR3 is TGTGCCTGGAGTGTACAAGCTAACTATGGCTACACCTTC. It specifies CAWSVQANYGYTF.

Sample share makes this clonotype medium-sized. The gene calls are TRBV6-1 and TRBJ2-2; 8 positions match TRBD2. After removal of 5 bases from V and 3 bases from J, the junction contained 11 bases not matched to a gene. Germline CDR1 reads MNHNS; CDR2 reads SASEGT. The CDR3 is 17 amino acids. This CDR3 is CASSKGMAGGYTGELFF. As DNA, the CDR3 is TGTGCCAGCAGTAAGGGAATGGCGGGGGGATACACCGGGGAGCTGTTTTTT.

In this sample, this clonotype is medium-sized. The rearrangement uses TRBV20-1 and TRBJ2-2; 8 nucleotides line up with TRBD2. Germline V gives CDR1 DFQATT, CDR2 SNEGSKA (reference sequence). This CDR3 has 15 residues. V trimming: 3 bases; J trimming: 3 bases; junction bases outside the gene matches: 6. The chain's CDR3 is CSASDIAGHTGELFF. For the CDR3, the DNA is TGCAGTGCTAGCGATATAGCGGGACACACCGGGGAGCTGTTTTTT.

This clonotype is medium-sized by share. V usage is TRBV5-3 and J usage is TRBJ1-4, with D tentatively TRBD1 (5 bases). TRBV5-3 is recorded as an ORF, its role being uncertain. CDR3 length equals 15 residues. Trimming cost V 0 bases and J 4 bases, with 10 bases left between them. CDR3 nucleotide sequence: TGTGCCAGAAGCTTGGTTAGGGGAGTTAATGAAAAACTGTTTTTT. Protein sequence: CARSLVRGVNEKLFF.

The chain links TRBV18 to TRBJ1-1; the match to TRBD1 covers 10 bases. Per the germline V gene, CDR1 is KGHSH and CDR2 is LQKENI. Trimming cost V 5 bases and J 0 bases; bases outside gene matches: 6. The CDR3 has 16 amino acids. Written as DNA, the CDR3 is TGTGCCAGCTCATTGGGACAGGGGCTCATGAACACTGAAGCTTTCTTT. As protein: CASSLGQGLMNTEAFF. The whole variable domain, filled in from reference TRBV18 and TRBJ1-1, reads NAGVMQNPRHLVRRRGQEARLRCSPMKGHSHVYWYRQLPEEGLKFMVYLQKENIIDESGMPKERFSAEFPKEGPSILRIQQVVRGDSAAYFCASSLGQGLMNTEAFFGQGTRLTVV.

Judged by abundance, this clonotype is medium-sized. Here the CDR3 DNA reads TGTGCCAGCAGCTTACCCGGACTAGCGTACAATGAGCAGTTCTTC. Protein: CASSLPGLAYNEQFF. V usage is TRBV7-9 and J usage is TRBJ2-1; 9 nucleotides line up with TRBD2. Germline-derived CDR1 and CDR2 are SEHNR and FQNEAQ (reference sequence). The CDR3 runs 15 residues. The V and J ends lost 2 bases and 4 bases, in that order; junction bases with no gene match: 3.

This clonotype is judged medium-sized (0.01 to 0.1%). One end of the junction varies from germline; a read error may be responsible. V gene TRBV6-2 or TRBV6-3 combines with J gene TRBJ1-1; weak D call: TRBD1 (5 bases). The CDR3 contains 15 residues. Germline CDR1 is MNHEY and CDR2 is SVGEGT. CDR3 coding DNA: TGTGCCAGCACTTACAAGAGGGGCGATGACACTGAAGCTTTCTTT. Its protein is CASTYKRGDDTEAFF.

This clonotype ranks as medium-sized (0.01 to 0.1%). The chain has TRBV12-3 or TRBV12-4 and TRBJ1-2; no clear D. Trimming removed 1 base from V and 4 bases from J, with 4 bases in between. The CDR3 sequence is 12 residues long. The CDR3: CASSLGFYGYTF. Here the CDR3 DNA reads TGTGCCAGCAGTTTAGGTTTCTATGGCTACACCTTC.

Note on this clonotype: The DNA is omitted, as the CDR3 cannot be located on it reliably, and the CDR3 follows TCRdb's listing. The genes are TRBV7-2 and TRBJ2-7; the tabulated D call, TRBD2, remains unverified against the DNA. The V gene's germline CDR1 is SGHTA and CDR2 FQGNSA. The CDR3 is made up of 24 amino acids, end residues included. CDR3 protein: CASSPTAFYLCASSTGLRAYEQYF.

This clonotype was detected many times. This chain connects TRBV28 to TRBJ2-7, with 9 nucleotides matching TRBD1. The CDR3 covers 14 residues. Germline loops: CDR1 MDHEN, CDR2 SYDVKM. The V gene end was trimmed by 6 bases and the J gene end by 5 bases; junction bases not matched to a gene: 8. The CDR3 sequence is CASRTKQGAHEQYF. CDR3 sequence (DNA): TGTGCCAGCAGGACGAAACAGGGGGCGCACGAGCAGTACTTC.

The chain carries TRBV5-1 and TRBJ2-5; perhaps D is TRBD1 or TRBD2 (5 bases each). Germline CDR1 reads SGHRS; CDR2 reads YFSETQ. This CDR3 contains 12 residues. Trimming shortened V by 6 bases and J by 4 bases, and 10 bases separated the two germline ends. CDR3 DNA: TGCGCCAGCACCGGGGCCTCAGAGACCCAGTACTTC. Its protein is CASTGASETQYF.